These 20 T cell receptor beta chains came from one sample sequenced in a study of blood T cell repertoires in COVID-19. Method: immunoSEQ multiplex PCR; TCRdb's copy keeps in-frame clones and lacks some. This sample has roughly 83,000 clones, with about 88% found just once. Sample: peripheral blood. The origin of the receptors is an elderly man with active or convalescent COVID-19.

V and J are TRBV28 and TRBJ1-5, with D perhaps matching TRBD1 (5 bases). Germline V gene lookup returns CDR1 MDHEN and CDR2 SYDVKM. V was clipped by 3 bases and J by 5 bases, with 14 bases between them. The CDR3 runs 15 residues. CDR3 sequence: CASSLYQGYDQPQHF. The CDR3 bases are TGTGCCAGCAGTTTGTATCAGGGATACGATCAGCCCCAGCATTTT.

This sequence joins TRBV3-1 (or the pseudogene TRBV3-2) and TRBJ2-2; the match to TRBD2 covers 7 bases. Germline V gene sequence: CDR1 LGHDT, CDR2 YNNKEL (reference sequence). The trim removed 4 bases at V and 0 bases at J, leaving 8 bases unmatched. The CDR3 length is 17 residues. The CDR3 DNA is TGTGCCAGCAGCCCACAACTACTAGCGACGAACACCGGGGAGCTGTTTTTT. Translation: CASSPQLLATNTGELFF.

The rearrangement uses TRBV29-1 and TRBJ2-5; D ambiguous. Germline-derived CDR1 and CDR2 are SQVTM and ANQGSEA. The CDR3 sequence is 11 residues long. V was shortened by 4 bases and J by 4 bases, with 7 bases between the two germline ends. CDR3 loop: CSVVLRETQYF. The DNA of the CDR3 is TGCAGCGTTGTCTTGCGAGAGACCCAGTACTTC.

The chain is built from TRBV18 and TRBJ2-2; no firm D call. The CDR3 length is 13 residues. Trimming removed 5 bases at V and 4 bases at J, with 8 bases between. CDR1 KGHSH and CDR2 LQKENI come from the germline V gene. The CDR3 coding sequence is TGTGCCAGCTCAACGTTCGGCACCGGGGAGCTGTTTTTT. This translates into CASSTFGTGELFF.

The V gene is TRBV9, the J gene TRBJ2-1; D gene ambiguous. The CDR3 covers 13 residues. The ends were cut back, 0 bases at V and 1 base at J, with 2 bases in the middle. The germline gives CDR1 SGDLS, CDR2 YYNGEE. The CDR3 bases are TGTGCCAGCAGCGTAGCTTCCTACAATGAGCAGTTCTTC. This codes for CASSVASYNEQFF.

The CDR3 DNA reads as TGTGCCAGCAGCTTAGTCACAGCCGAGCCCCAGCATTTT. It translates to CASSLVTAEPQHF. The chain recombines TRBV7-2 with TRBJ1-5; D is ambiguous. The germline gives CDR1 SGHTA, CDR2 FQGNSA. Between the trimmed V and J ends, which lost 1 base and 8 bases, there was a span of 9 bases. The CDR3 spans 13 residues.

This sequence joins TRBV19 and TRBJ1-1; D perhaps matches TRBD1 (5 bases). Trimming cost V 7 bases and J 0 bases, with 15 bases left between them. The CDR3 runs to 15 residues. Per germline, CDR1 LNHDA and CDR2 SQIVND (reference sequence). The CDR3 loop is CASKTDPTLNTEAFF. Here the CDR3 DNA reads TGTGCCAGTAAGACAGACCCTACGTTGAACACTGAAGCTTTCTTT. The full variable domain, rest sourced from reference TRBV19 and TRBJ1-1, is DGGITQSPKYLFRKEGQNVTLSCEQNLNHDAMYWYRQDPGQGLRLIYYSQIVNDFQKGDIAEGYSVSREKKESFPLTVTSAQKNPTAFYLCASKTDPTLNTEAFFGQGTRLTVV.

This clone was found a few times. This chain links TRBV5-1 with TRBJ1-5, with D unclear. The V end was cut by 4 bases, the J end by 5 bases, with 10 bases between. The CDR3 extends over 13 amino acids. Germline lookup yields CDR1 SGHRS and CDR2 YFSETQ. The CDR3 reads CASSAEGYQPQHF. Here the CDR3 DNA reads TGCGCCAGCAGCGCGGAAGGCTATCAGCCCCAGCATTTT.

The chain uses TRBV5-6 and TRBJ1-3; 8 nucleotides line up with TRBD1. The J segment lost 4 bases and the V segment lost 0 bases, leaving 9 bases of the junction unmatched. In germline, CDR1 is SGHDT, CDR2 YYEEEE. The CDR3 consists of 17 residues. The CDR3 loop is CASSLADRAFSGNTIYF. The DNA of the CDR3 is TGTGCCAGCAGCTTGGCGGACAGGGCGTTTTCCGGAAACACCATATATTTT.

The V and J genes are TRBV5-3 and TRBJ1-1, with 7 bases matching TRBD1. TRBV5-3 is an ORF, with its function uncertain. J was trimmed by 2 bases and V by 3 bases; bases with no gene match: 10. CDR3 size: 16 residues. CDR3 DNA: TGTGCCAGAAGCTCAAAAGGCGGACAGGATAACACTGAAGCTTTCTTT. The encoded protein is CARSSKGGQDNTEAFF.

The genes are TRBV28 and TRBJ1-1; D not resolved. This CDR3 is 14 amino acids long. Germline CDR1 MDHEN, CDR2 SYDVKM. V was shortened by 3 bases and J by 0 bases, with 8 bases between the two germline ends. CDR3 DNA sequence: TGTGCCAGCAGTTTGGGCAGAATGAACACTGAAGCTTTCTTT. Its translation: CASSLGRMNTEAFF.

The chain has TRBV10-3 and TRBJ1-2; D call uncertain. The germline V gene has CDR1 ENHRY and CDR2 SYGVKD. The CDR3 extends over 13 amino acids. Trimming removed 1 base at V and 4 bases at J, with 7 bases between. The CDR3 sequence is CAISELAFYGYTF. CDR3 DNA sequence: TGTGCCATCAGTGAGTTAGCTTTCTATGGCTACACCTTC.

This clone was seen a single time. Other DNA variants within this sample encode the same CDR3. This chain joins TRBV18 and TRBJ2-7, with 8 bases fitting TRBD1. The CDR3 is 13 residues long. Germline lookup yields CDR1 KGHSH and CDR2 LQKENI. V was clipped by 2 bases and J by 3 bases; unmatched bases: 0. For the CDR3, the DNA is TGTGCCAGCTCACCAGGGACAGGCTACGAGCAGTACGTC. Amino acids: CASSPGTGYEQYV.

V usage is TRBV2 and J usage is TRBJ2-1, with 10 positions matching TRBD2. The CDR3 is 13 residues long. Germline CDR1 SNHLY, CDR2 FYNNEI. Germline trimming cut 7 bases from V and 7 bases from J; bases unmatched to any gene: 4. CDR3 coding DNA: TGTGCCAGCACTAGCGGGAGATCTAATGAGCAGTTCTTC. Translating it yields CASTSGRSNEQFF.

The chain uses TRBV14 and TRBJ2-6; D unresolved. V was clipped by 0 bases and J by 1 base, with 7 bases between them. Per germline, CDR1 SGHDN and CDR2 FVKESK. The CDR3 runs 16 residues. CDR3 DNA: TGTGCCAGCAGCCAAGATCCCGTGTCTGGGGCCAACGTCCTGACTTTC. Amino acids: CASSQDPVSGANVLTF. Full variable domain (rest looked up from reference TRBV14 and TRBJ2-6): EAGVTQFPSHSVIEKGQTVTLRCDPISGHDNLYWYRRVMGKEIKFLLHFVKESKQDESGMPNNRFLAERTGGTYSTLKVQPAELEDSGVYFCASSQDPVSGANVLTFGAGSRLTVL.

The chain carries TRBV6-1 and TRBJ1-1; possibly TRBD1 for D (6 bases). V lost 6 bases and J lost 4, with 15 bases in between. Germline-derived CDR1 and CDR2 are MNHNS and SASEGT. CDR3 length: 14 amino acids. The CDR3 spells CASSQGSVATEAFF. The CDR3 DNA is TGTGCCAGCAGCCAGGGGTCGGTGGCCACTGAAGCTTTCTTT.

The chain has TRBV2 and TRBJ1-4; 11 bases line up with TRBD1. The germline gives CDR1 SNHLY, CDR2 FYNNEI. The CDR3 is made up of 18 amino acids. With 5 bases clipped from V and 3 bases from J, the junction kept 11 bases outside the gene matches. In nucleotides, the CDR3 is TGTGCCAGCAGTTCCGGGACAGGGGGTAGGGTAGCTAATGAAAAACTGTTTTTT. Amino acids: CASSSGTGGRVANEKLFF.

This rearrangement joins TRBV28 to TRBJ1-5; D gene unclear. Germline CDR1 is MDHEN and CDR2 is SYDVKM. Trimming took 5 bases from V and 5 from J, leaving 13 bases between them. The length of the CDR3 is 14 residues. The CDR3 coding sequence is TGTGCCAGCAGTCCAGCGGGCAGCTATCAGCCCCAGCATTTT. Its protein is CASSPAGSYQPQHF.

The chain is built from TRBV7-2 and TRBJ1-1; D gene uncertain. V gave up 3 bases and J gave up 0 bases, with 14 bases separating them. This CDR3 has 16 amino acids. Germline V gene data show CDR1 as SGHTA and CDR2 as FQGNSA. The DNA for the CDR3 is TGTGCCAGCAGCTTCCGTCCCGCAACTATGAACACTGAAGCTTTCTTT. Protein sequence: CASSFRPATMNTEAFF.

The genes are TRBV28 and TRBJ1-2, with 7 bases fitting TRBD1. Germline loops: CDR1 MDHEN, CDR2 SYDVKM. Germline trimming cut 6 bases from V and 8 bases from J; bases unmatched to any gene: 15. The CDR3 runs to 15 residues. CDR3 residues: CASRYRDRELHGYTF. In DNA, the CDR3 is TGTGCCAGCAGGTATCGCGACAGGGAGCTTCACGGCTACACCTTC.